The T cell receptor (beta chain) described here comes from a study of shared clonotypes between healthy human individuals. Trimming cost V 1 base and J 2 bases; bases outside gene matches: 5. The length of the CDR3 is 15 residues. Germline assignment: CDR1 SNHLY and CDR2 FYNNEI. Per the original methods: Junction-only immunoSEQ sequences carried no quality scores, so filtering differed. Sequenced by immunoSEQ multiplex PCR; TCRdb stores in-frame clones only, minus some. The DNA gave D and trimming, while V, J and clone size come from that table. Of a few hundred thousand clones listed, about 80% are singletons. This clone turned up a few times.

Sequenced input: PBMCs. The V gene is TRBV2, the J gene TRBJ2-7; 7 bases agree with TRBD1. The TCR was taken from a middle-aged woman in good health. Some clones in this sample may be carry-over from other donors' samples. In nucleotides, the CDR3 is TGTGCCAGCAGTGAAGAGACAGGGTATGCCTACGAGCAGTACTTC. This sequence encodes CASSEETGYAYEQYF. The complete variable domain, with remaining parts taken from reference TRBV2 and TRBJ2-7, reads EPEVTQTPSHQVTQMGQEVILRCVPISNHLYFYWYRQILGQKVEFLVSFYNNEISEKSEIFDDQFSVERPDGSNFTLKIRSTKLEDSAMYFCASSEETGYAYEQYFGPGTRLTVT.